A single sample is the source of the 24 T cell receptor beta chains below, sequenced in a study of blood T cell repertoires in COVID-19. The table came from immunoSEQ multiplex PCR; TCRdb's copy has only in-frame clones and leaves some out. Of some 35,000 clones in the sample, 83% were seen once. The sequenced sample consisted of peripheral blood. These receptor sequences come from a man over 45 with acute or convalescent COVID-19.

CDR3 residues: CASTLGTEKLFF. The CDR3 bases are TGTGCCAGCACCCTTGGGACAGAAAAACTGTTTTTT. This chain uses TRBV2 with TRBJ1-4; weak D call: TRBD1 (6 bases). The germline V and J ends were trimmed by 7 bases and 8 bases, with 11 bases remaining between them. The CDR3 consists of 12 residues. The germline V gene has CDR1 SNHLY and CDR2 FYNNEI.

The chain has TRBV9 and TRBJ2-1; unclear D gene. Trimming took 4 bases from V and 10 from J, leaving 24 bases between them. The germline CDR1 and CDR2 sequences are SGDLS and YYNGEE. The CDR3 is made up of 16 amino acids. The CDR3 sequence: CASSPTLQLGSREQFF. The CDR3 DNA reads TGTGCCAGCAGCCCTACATTGCAGCTAGGATCGCGGGAGCAGTTCTTC.

This rearrangement joins TRBV4-1 to TRBJ2-1; 10 nucleotides match TRBD1. V lost 0 bases to trimming and J lost 5 bases; unmatched junction nucleotides: 13. The germline gives CDR1 MGHRA, CDR2 YSYEKL. The CDR3 has 19 residues. The CDR3 sequence: CASSQDGGLRDRGHNEQFF. The CDR3 nucleotides are TGCGCCAGCAGCCAAGATGGGGGCTTGCGGGACAGGGGACACAATGAGCAGTTCTTC.

The chain combines TRBV4-1 with TRBJ2-2, with TRBD2 identical over 12 bases. V shed 6 bases, J shed 3 bases, and the junction held 5 bases outside the gene matches. The germline CDR1 and CDR2 sequences are MGHRA and YSYEKL. The CDR3 runs to 16 residues. The DNA of the CDR3 is TGCGCCAGCAGTTTTGGACTAGCGGGGTACACCGGGGAGCTGTTTTTT. This codes for CASSFGLAGYTGELFF.

Relative to its sample, this clone is medium-sized (0.01 to 0.1%). This chain connects TRBV28 to TRBJ1-5; D is unclear. The CDR3 runs to 16 residues. Trimming removed 3 bases at V and 5 bases at J, with 17 bases between. CDR1 and CDR2 from the germline V gene are MDHEN and SYDVKM. CDR3 region: CASSFGRGYLYQPQHF. The CDR3 DNA sequence: TGTGCCAGCAGTTTTGGCCGCGGGTACCTGTATCAGCCCCAGCATTTT. Full variable domain (remainder filled in from reference TRBV28 and TRBJ1-5): DVKVTQSSRYLVKRTGEKVFLECVQDMDHENMFWYRQDPGLGLRLIYFSYDVKMKEKGDIPEGYSVSREKKERFSLILESASTNQTSMYLCASSFGRGYLYQPQHFGDGTRLSIL.

The chain couples TRBV28 to TRBJ2-2, with 9 bases aligning to TRBD2. Germline loops: CDR1 MDHEN, CDR2 SYDVKM. The J segment lost 1 base and the V segment lost 6 bases, leaving 0 bases of the junction unmatched. This CDR3 is built from 14 residues. The CDR3 coding sequence is TGTGCCAGCAGACTAGCGGGGAACACCGGGGAGCTGTTTTTT. Protein product: CASRLAGNTGELFF.

The gene calls are TRBV19 and TRBJ1-1; 9 bases agree with TRBD1. CDR1 and CDR2 (germline): LNHDA, SQIVND (reference sequence). With 9 bases clipped from V and 0 bases from J, the junction kept 8 bases outside the gene matches. The CDR3 consists of 15 residues. The CDR3 DNA reads TGTGCCAGCCGAAGCCGGGACAGGGTGAACACTGAAGCTTTCTTT. This encodes CASRSRDRVNTEAFF.

The V and J genes are TRBV18 and TRBJ1-2; 7 bases match TRBD1. In germline, CDR1 is KGHSH, CDR2 LQKENI. V was pared by 2 bases and J by 4 bases, with 7 bases of the junction left unmatched. This CDR3 has 15 residues. CDR3 coding DNA: TGTGCCAGCTCACCAGACAGGGACTCCCTCTATGGCTACACCTTC. Its translation is CASSPDRDSLYGYTF.

V gene TRBV11-3 combines with J gene TRBJ2-7; 11 positions agree with TRBD1. The V and J ends lost 5 bases and 2 bases, in that order; junction bases with no gene match: 8. Germline CDR1 is SGHNT and CDR2 is YENEEA. The CDR3 loop spans 16 amino acids. The CDR3 loop reads CASSPGTGGFTYEQYF. CDR3 sequence (DNA): TGTGCCAGCAGCCCCGGGACAGGGGGTTTCACCTACGAGCAGTACTTC.

This chain uses TRBV5-6 with TRBJ1-2; 8 nucleotides align to TRBD1. Germline V gives CDR1 SGHDT, CDR2 YYEEEE. The CDR3 is made up of 17 amino acids. The trim removed 3 bases at V and 5 bases at J, leaving 15 bases unmatched. The DNA of the CDR3 is TGTGCCAGCAGCTCCGGAGGAGTTGACAGGGGCGGGTATGGCTACACCTTC. Protein product: CASSSGGVDRGGYGYTF.

This clone has more than one count but fewer than ten. This chain joins TRBV29-1 and TRBJ1-1; 7 nucleotides agree with TRBD1. The V gene's germline CDR1 is SQVTM and CDR2 ANQGSEA. V was clipped by 1 base and J by 5 bases; unmatched bases: 4. The CDR3 has 13 residues. The DNA of the CDR3 is TGCAGCGTTGAAGGGAACAGGGGAACTGAAGCTTTCTTT. This sequence encodes CSVEGNRGTEAFF.

This CDR3 reads CAWSRDRRLEQYF. CDR3 bases: TGTGCCTGGAGTCGGGACAGGCGCTTGGAGCAGTACTTC. This chain links TRBV30 with TRBJ2-7; 8 bases fit TRBD1. The CDR3 has 13 residues. The junction had 7 bases not matched to a gene; V was cut back by 2 bases and J by 7 bases. CDR1 is GTSNPN and CDR2 is SVGIG in the germline V gene (reference sequence).

The chain links TRBV21-1 to TRBJ1-5. TRBV21-1 is flagged as a pseudogene. The CDR3 totals 15 residues. CDR3 nucleotide sequence: TGTGCCAGCAGCAAAGAAAAGGGGGGGGATCAGCCCCAGCATTTT. It codes for CASSKEKGGDQPQHF.

V usage is TRBV3-1 (or the pseudogene TRBV3-2) and J usage is TRBJ2-6; 10 positions agree with TRBD1. The CDR3 is made up of 19 amino acids. The germline V gene encodes CDR1 LGHDT and CDR2 YNNKEL (reference sequence). The V and J ends lost 0 bases and 4 bases, in that order; junction bases with no gene match: 9. In DNA, the CDR3 is TGTGCCAGCAGCCAAGAGTACGCGACAGGGGGCACGGGGGCCAACGTCCTGACTTTC. Translated, it gives CASSQEYATGGTGANVLTF.

In this sample, this clone turned up a few times. The chain has TRBV6-5 and TRBJ1-4; 8 bases are a match to TRBD1. This CDR3 comprises 13 residues. The junction had 6 bases not matched to a gene; V was cut back by 7 bases and J by 8 bases. From germline, CDR1 is MNHEY and CDR2 SVGAGI. The CDR3 nucleotides are TGTGCCAGCAAGAACAGGGGGGGGGAAAAACTGTTTTTT. This translates into CASKNRGGEKLFF.

A single count supports this clone. The rearrangement joins TRBV18 to TRBJ2-1; unclear D gene. The V gene lost 2 bases and the J gene lost 0 bases, with 11 bases spanning the gap. The CDR3 is 16 residues long. In germline, CDR1 is KGHSH, CDR2 LQKENI. The DNA for the CDR3 is TGTGCCAGCTCACCAGAGTTCCGGAGCTCCTACAATGAGCAGTTCTTC. It codes for CASSPEFRSSYNEQFF.

The chain couples TRBV3-1 (or the pseudogene TRBV3-2) to TRBJ1-5; the D gene is possibly TRBD1 (6 bases). From germline, CDR1 is LGHDT and CDR2 YNNKEL (reference sequence). With 1 base removed from V and 4 bases from J, the gap between germline ends came to 8 bases. The CDR3 consists of 14 residues. In DNA form, the CDR3 reads TGTGCCAGCAGCCAAGGGACAGCTAATCAGCCCCAGCATTTT. It specifies CASSQGTANQPQHF.

The rearrangement uses TRBV3-1 (or the pseudogene TRBV3-2) and TRBJ2-3; 8 bases align to TRBD2. The CDR3 totals 15 residues. The J segment lost 2 bases and the V segment lost 6 bases, leaving 7 bases of the junction unmatched. The germline gives CDR1 LGHDT, CDR2 YNNKEL (reference sequence). DNA of the CDR3: TGTGCCAGCAGATCCCGGGGGGGCCTCACAGATACGCAGTATTTT. Translation gives CASRSRGGLTDTQYF.

The sample holds one count of this clone. This chain links TRBV6-9 with TRBJ2-5, with 11 bases that match TRBD2. Losses at the gene ends were 8 bases for V and 5 bases for J; bases not matched to a gene: 10. The CDR3 is made up of 15 amino acids. The V gene's germline CDR1 is MNHGY and CDR2 SVAAGI. CDR3 residues: CASGRASGGKETQYF. In nucleotides, the CDR3 is TGTGCCAGCGGCCGGGCTAGCGGGGGGAAGGAGACCCAGTACTTC.

The chain links TRBV9 to TRBJ1-1; 7 nucleotides agree with TRBD1. J lost 4 bases, V lost 4 bases, and 4 bases had no gene match. Germline V gene data show CDR1 as SGDLS and CDR2 as YYNGEE. The CDR3 is 13 residues long. The CDR3 here is CASSSPGGTEAFF. The DNA for the CDR3 is TGTGCCAGCAGCTCCCCAGGGGGCACTGAAGCTTTCTTT.

The chain links TRBV18 to TRBJ2-3; the match to TRBD1 covers 10 bases. V lost 4 bases, J lost 2 bases, and 3 bases stayed unmatched. Looked up from germline, CDR1 is KGHSH and CDR2 is LQKENI. CDR3 length: 15 amino acids. The CDR3 reads CASSLGTGDTDTQYF. The CDR3 bases are TGTGCCAGCTCACTAGGGACAGGGGACACAGATACGCAGTATTTT.

This clone appeared once. The genes are TRBV7-9 and TRBJ1-1; 9 positions agree with TRBD1. With V trimmed by 5 bases and J by 1 base, 5 bases remained unmatched. The CDR3 length is 15 residues. The germline V gene encodes CDR1 SEHNR and CDR2 FQNEAQ (reference sequence). Here the CDR3 DNA reads TGTGCCAGCAGCGAGCCGGGACAGGGGAACACTGAAGCTTTCTTT. Its protein product is CASSEPGQGNTEAFF.

The chain uses TRBV7-8 and TRBJ2-7, with 10 bases fitting TRBD2. J lost 7 bases, V lost 7 bases, and 10 bases had no gene match. From germline, CDR1 is SGHVS and CDR2 FQNEAQ. The CDR3 runs to 14 residues. In DNA, the CDR3 is TGTGCCAGCAACACAAAGCGGGAGGGCGGGGAGCAGTACTTC. Amino acids: CASNTKREGGEQYF.

This clone is labeled as medium-sized. V and J are TRBV13 and TRBJ2-5; D remains ambiguous. With 1 base removed from V and 4 bases from J, the gap between germline ends came to 4 bases. This CDR3 is 12 amino acids long. Germline V gives CDR1 PRHDT, CDR2 FYEKMQ (reference sequence). The CDR3: CASSLVRETQYF. CDR3 DNA: TGTGCCAGCAGCTTAGTGAGAGAGACCCAGTACTTC. The whole variable domain, remainder taken from reference TRBV13 and TRBJ2-5, is AAGVIQSPRHLIKEKRETATLKCYPIPRHDTVYWYQQGPGQDPQFLISFYEKMQSDKGSIPDRFSAQQFSDYHSELNMSSLELGDSALYFCASSLVRETQYFGPGTRLLVL.